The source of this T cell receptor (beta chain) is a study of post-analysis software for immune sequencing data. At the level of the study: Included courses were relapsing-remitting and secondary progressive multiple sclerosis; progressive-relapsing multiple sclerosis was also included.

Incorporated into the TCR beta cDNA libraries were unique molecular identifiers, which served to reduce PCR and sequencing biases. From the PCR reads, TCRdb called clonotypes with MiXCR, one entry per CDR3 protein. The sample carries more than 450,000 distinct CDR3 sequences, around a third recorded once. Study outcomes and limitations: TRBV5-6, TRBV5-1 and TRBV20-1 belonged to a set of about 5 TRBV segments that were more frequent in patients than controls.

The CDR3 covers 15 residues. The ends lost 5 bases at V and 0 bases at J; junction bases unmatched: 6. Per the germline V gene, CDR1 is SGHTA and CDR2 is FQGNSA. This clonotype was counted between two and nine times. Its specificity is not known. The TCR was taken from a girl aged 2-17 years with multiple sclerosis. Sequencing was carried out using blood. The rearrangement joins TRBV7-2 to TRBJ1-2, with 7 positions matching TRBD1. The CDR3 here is CASSEQGLANYGYTF. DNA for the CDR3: TGTGCCAGCAGCGAACAGGGGTTGGCTAACTATGGCTACACCTTC.